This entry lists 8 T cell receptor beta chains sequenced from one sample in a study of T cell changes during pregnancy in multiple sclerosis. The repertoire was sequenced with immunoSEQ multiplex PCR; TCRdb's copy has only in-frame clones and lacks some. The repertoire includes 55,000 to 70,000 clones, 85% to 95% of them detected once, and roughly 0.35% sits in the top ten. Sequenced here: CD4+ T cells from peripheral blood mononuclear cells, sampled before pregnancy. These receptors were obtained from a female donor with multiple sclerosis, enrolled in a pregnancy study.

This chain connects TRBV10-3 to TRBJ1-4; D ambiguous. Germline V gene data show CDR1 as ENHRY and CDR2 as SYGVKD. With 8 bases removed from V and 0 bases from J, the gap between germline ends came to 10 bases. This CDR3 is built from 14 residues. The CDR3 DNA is TGTGCCATCGCAAATTCAGCAACTAATGAAAAACTGTTTTTT. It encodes CAIANSATNEKLFF.

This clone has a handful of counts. DNA of the CDR3: TGCAGCGTTGAAGTGACGGCGGGGAACACTGAAGCTTTCTTT. Translated, it gives CSVEVTAGNTEAFF. The chain carries TRBV29-1 and TRBJ1-1; D gene ambiguous. This CDR3 spans 14 amino acids. Germline CDR1 reads SQVTM; CDR2 reads ANQGSEA. V shed 1 base and J shed 1 base, with 10 bases lying between them.

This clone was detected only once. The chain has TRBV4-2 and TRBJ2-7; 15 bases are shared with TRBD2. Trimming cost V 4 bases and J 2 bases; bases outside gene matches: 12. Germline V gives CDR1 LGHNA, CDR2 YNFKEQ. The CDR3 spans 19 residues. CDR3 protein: CASSRGLGLAGGLTYEQYF. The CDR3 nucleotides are TGTGCCAGCAGCCGAGGACTGGGACTAGCGGGAGGTTTAACCTACGAGCAGTACTTC.

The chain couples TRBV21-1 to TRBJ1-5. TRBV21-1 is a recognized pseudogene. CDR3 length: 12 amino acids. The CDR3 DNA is TGTGCCAGCAGCCCGGGCAATCAGCCCCAGCATTTT. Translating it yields CASSPGNQPQHF.

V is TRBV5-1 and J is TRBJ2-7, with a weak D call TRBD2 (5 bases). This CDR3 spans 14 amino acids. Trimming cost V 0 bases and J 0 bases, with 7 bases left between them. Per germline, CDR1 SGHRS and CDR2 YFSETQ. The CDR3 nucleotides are TGCGCCAGCAGCTTGGAAGCGGTCTCCTACGAGCAGTACTTC. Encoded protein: CASSLEAVSYEQYF. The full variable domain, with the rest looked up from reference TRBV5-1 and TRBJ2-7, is KAGVTQTPRYLIKTRGQQVTLSCSPISGHRSVSWYQQTPGQGLQFLFEYFSETQRNKGNFPGRFSGRQFSNSRSEMNVSTLELGDSALYLCASSLEAVSYEQYFGPGTRLTVT.

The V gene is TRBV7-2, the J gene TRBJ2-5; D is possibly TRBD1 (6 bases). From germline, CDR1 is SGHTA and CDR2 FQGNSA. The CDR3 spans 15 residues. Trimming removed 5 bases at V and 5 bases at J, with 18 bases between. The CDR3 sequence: CASSDLLRRGETQYF. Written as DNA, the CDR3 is TGTGCCAGCAGCGACCTCCTCCGTAGGGGGGAGACCCAGTACTTC.

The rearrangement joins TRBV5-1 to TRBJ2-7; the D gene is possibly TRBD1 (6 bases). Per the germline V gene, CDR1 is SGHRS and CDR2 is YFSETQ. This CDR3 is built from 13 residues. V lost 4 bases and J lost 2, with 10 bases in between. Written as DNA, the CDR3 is TGCGCCAGCAGCAGTGAGGGGGCCTACGAGCAGTACTTC. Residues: CASSSEGAYEQYF.

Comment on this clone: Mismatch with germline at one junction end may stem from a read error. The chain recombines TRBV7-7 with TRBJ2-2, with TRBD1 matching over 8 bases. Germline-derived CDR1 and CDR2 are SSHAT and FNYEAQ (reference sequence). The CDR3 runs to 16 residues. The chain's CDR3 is CASSPQGARGAGELFF. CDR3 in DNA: TGTGCTAGCAGCCCCCAGGGGGCGCGAGGTGCCGGGGAGCTGTTTTTT.